This record looks at one T cell receptor (beta chain) sequence and its context. The data were obtained in a study of OX40 agonist ivuxolimab in advanced cancers. Produced via immunoSEQ multiplex PCR; TCRdb's table is partial and in-frame only. The table has over 75,000 clones, 70% to 90% seen once. There are 13 residues in the CDR3. In germline, CDR1 is SNHLY, CDR2 FYNNEI. Trimming took off 10 bases at V and 0 bases at J, with 9 bases between the two ends. The sequence came from an adult with an advanced solid tumor such as melanoma, head and neck, liver or kidney cancer. Specimen: CD4+ or CD8+ T cells sorted from blood, collected in a trial of the OX40 agonist ivuxolimab. This chain joins TRBV2 and TRBJ1-4; perhaps TRBD1 as D (5 bases). The CDR3 reads CATQVTTNEKLFF. The CDR3 DNA reads as TGTGCCACACAGGTGACAACTAATGAAAAACTGTTTTTT.